These 28 T cell receptor beta chains were sequenced from one sample in a study of neurological immune-mediated disorders. TCRdb passed the 5' RACE reads through MiXCR, listing each CDR3 protein once. Altogether 71,000 or so distinct CDR3 sequences are present, 4% to 6% being singletons, with the ten largest covering roughly 2.4%. Sequencing was carried out using PBMCs. Receptor source: a woman aged 30 to 39 with multiple sclerosis.

This clonotype appeared many times. The chain couples TRBV2 to TRBJ2-4; 7 nucleotides match TRBD1. The CDR3 consists of 14 residues. The germline gives CDR1 SNHLY, CDR2 FYNNEI. The V segment lost 8 bases and the J segment 4 bases; nucleotides outside the gene matches: 8. The CDR3 nucleotides read TGTGCCAGCCGGACAGGTGGAGCGAAAAACATTCAGTACTTC. Amino acids: CASRTGGAKNIQYF.

This clonotype has a count of ten or more. CDR3 coding DNA: TGCGCCAGCAGCTTGAAAGCAGGGCTCGGAGGTGAAGCTTTCTTT. Amino acids: CASSLKAGLGGEAFF. The rearrangement uses TRBV5-1 and TRBJ1-1; D is perhaps TRBD1 (5 bases). Trimming removed 1 base at V and 7 bases at J, with 17 bases between. CDR1 SGHRS and CDR2 YFSETQ come from the germline V gene. The CDR3 sequence is 15 residues long.

This clonotype was counted at least ten times. Written as DNA, the CDR3 is TGCGCCAGCAGCCGTGCAGCTTCTAGCACAGATACGCAGTATTTT. It encodes CASSRAASSTDTQYF. J is TRBJ2-3 and V is TRBV4-1, with D uncertain. Germline V CDR1 and CDR2: MGHRA, YSYEKL. Between the trimmed V and J ends, which lost 4 bases and 0 bases, there was a span of 11 bases. The CDR3 has 15 residues.

This clonotype was seen ten or more times. The chain joins TRBV6-1 to TRBJ2-7, with 9 nucleotides matching TRBD1. CDR3 length: 16 residues. V was clipped by 0 bases and J by 2 bases; unmatched bases: 5. Germline V gene lookup returns CDR1 MNHNS and CDR2 SASEGT. The CDR3 protein is CASSEAGTGTPYEQYF. The CDR3 DNA reads as TGTGCCAGCAGTGAAGCCGGGACAGGGACTCCCTACGAGCAGTACTTC.

The chain recombines TRBV7-2 with TRBJ2-3; the D gene could be TRBD1 or TRBD2 (6 bases each). V was cut by 8 bases and J by 0 bases, with 12 bases left in between. This CDR3 region has 14 residues. Germline assignment: CDR1 SGHTA and CDR2 FQGNSA. CDR3: CASRIGGSTDTQYF. The CDR3, as DNA: TGTGCCAGCCGTATCGGGGGCAGCACAGATACGCAGTATTTT.

Written as DNA, the CDR3 is TGTGCCAGCAGCGGGACTAGCGGGATAAATGAGCAGTTCTTC. This translates into CASSGTSGINEQFF. The chain uses TRBV12-3 or TRBV12-4 and TRBJ2-1; 13 nucleotides align to TRBD2. With 6 bases clipped from V and 7 bases from J, the junction kept 3 bases outside the gene matches. CDR3 length: 14 residues.

This clonotype was seen at least ten times. The CDR3 is CSVIGQGKTQPQHF. The CDR3 DNA is TGCAGCGTTATCGGACAGGGAAAGACTCAGCCCCAGCATTTT. The chain links TRBV29-1 to TRBJ1-5; 8 bases map to TRBD1. The trim removed 5 bases at V and 6 bases at J, leaving 9 bases unmatched. The germline V gene has CDR1 SQVTM and CDR2 ANQGSEA. The CDR3 length is 14 residues.

This clonotype was counted at least ten times. V is TRBV7-9 and J is TRBJ1-4, with D maybe TRBD1 (5 bases). In germline, CDR1 is SEHNR, CDR2 FQNEAQ (reference sequence). Trimming cost V 5 bases and J 2 bases, with 9 bases left between them. The CDR3 length is 14 residues. The DNA for the CDR3 is TGTGCCAGCAGCCGGGGGGGGACTAATGAAAAACTGTTTTTT. Translated: CASSRGGTNEKLFF. The whole variable domain, filled in from reference TRBV7-9 and TRBJ1-4, reads DTGVSQNPRHKITKRGQNVTFRCDPISEHNRLYWYRQTLGQGPEFLTYFQNEAQLEKSRLLSDRFSAERPKGSFSTLEIQRTEQGDSAMYLCASSRGGTNEKLFFGSGTQLSVL.

The sample holds many counts of this clonotype. The chain carries TRBV2 and TRBJ2-1; 8 nucleotides match TRBD1. This CDR3 has 13 amino acids. After removal of 7 bases from V and 7 bases from J, the junction contained 6 bases not matched to a gene. The V gene's germline CDR1 is SNHLY and CDR2 FYNNEI. The DNA for the CDR3 is TGTGCCAGCACGGGACAGGTACCGAATGAGCAGTTCTTC. The encoded protein is CASTGQVPNEQFF.

At least ten counts were recorded for this clonotype. V and J are TRBV5-1 and TRBJ1-2, with 8 bases matching TRBD1. V trimming: 4 bases; J trimming: 7 bases; junction bases outside the gene matches: 15. Germline V gene sequence: CDR1 SGHRS, CDR2 YFSETQ. This CDR3 is 16 amino acids long. The CDR3 loop is CASSTQAGQVAGGYTF. CDR3 in DNA: TGCGCCAGCAGCACCCAGGCGGGACAGGTAGCAGGTGGCTACACCTTC.

The chain recombines TRBV6-5 with TRBJ2-7; D not certain. This CDR3 region has 13 residues. The germline V and J ends were trimmed by 0 bases and 2 bases, with 5 bases remaining between them. The germline gives CDR1 MNHEY, CDR2 SVGAGI. Here the CDR3 reads CASSYSYTYEQYV. In DNA form, the CDR3 reads TGTGCCAGCAGTTACTCGTACACCTACGAGCAGTACGTC.

This clonotype was observed at least ten times. V usage is TRBV3-1 and J usage is TRBJ1-5; D is uncertain. Germline V gives CDR1 LGHDT, CDR2 YNNKEL (reference sequence). V was cut by 0 bases and J by 4 bases, with 7 bases left in between. This CDR3 comprises 14 residues. The CDR3 is CASSQDYSNQPQHF. CDR3 DNA: TGTGCCAGCAGCCAAGATTACAGTAATCAGCCCCAGCATTTT.

This clonotype was counted many times. V usage is TRBV24-1 and J usage is TRBJ2-2, with TRBD1 matching 9 bases. J was trimmed by 7 bases and V by 6 bases; bases with no gene match: 8. Germline CDR1 and CDR2: KGHDR and SFDVKD. The CDR3 spans 15 residues. The CDR3 DNA is TGTGCCACCAGTATCGGACAGGGGAGGAACGGGGAGCTGTTTTTT. It encodes CATSIGQGRNGELFF.

V is TRBV6-5 and J is TRBJ2-3; no reliable D call. Trimming took off 6 bases at V and 9 bases at J, with 19 bases between the two ends. The CDR3 is made up of 14 amino acids. From germline, CDR1 is MNHEY and CDR2 SVGAGI. CDR3 bases: TGTGCCAGCAGCTCCCCCAATGTTGGGATGACGCAGTATTTT. Translated: CASSSPNVGMTQYF.

This clonotype was seen many times. V gene TRBV5-1 combines with J gene TRBJ2-3; TRBD2 agrees at 11 bases. Trimming at V came to 3 bases and at J to 2 bases, leaving 5 bases not matched to a gene. CDR3 length: 16 amino acids. Germline V gives CDR1 SGHRS, CDR2 YFSETQ. In DNA, the CDR3 is TGCGCCAGCAGCTATACTAGCGGGAGATCCACAGATACGCAGTATTTT. Its protein product is CASSYTSGRSTDTQYF.

This clonotype was detected ten times or more. The V gene is TRBV24-1, the J gene TRBJ2-2, with 8 nucleotides matching TRBD1. Looked up from germline, CDR1 is KGHDR and CDR2 is SFDVKD. J lost 2 bases, V lost 7 bases, and 5 bases had no gene match. This CDR3 is 15 amino acids long. The CDR3, as DNA: TGTGCCACCAGGCCGGGACAGGCCAACACCGGGGAGCTGTTTTTT. Protein: CATRPGQANTGELFF.

The V gene is TRBV14, the J gene TRBJ2-2; possible D gene TRBD2, 5 bases. V lost 0 bases, J lost 1 base, and 9 bases lay in between. Germline CDR1 and CDR2: SGHDN and FVKESK. There are 16 residues in the CDR3. CDR3 DNA sequence: TGTGCCAGCAGCCAAGAGCTACTAGGGAACACCGGGGAGCTGTTTTTT. Translating gives CASSQELLGNTGELFF.

This clonotype was seen repeatedly, ten times or more. One end of the junction fails to match germline, which may point to a read error. This chain connects TRBV5-1 to TRBJ2-2; tentative D call: TRBD1 (5 bases). Germline V gene data show CDR1 as SGHRS and CDR2 as YFSETQ. This CDR3 region has 15 residues. The CDR3 here is CASNLRGQNTGELFF. Here the CDR3 DNA reads TGCGCCAGCAACTTGCGAGGACAGAACACCGGGGAGCTGTTTTTT.

This clonotype was recorded many times. V is TRBV15 and J is TRBJ1-3, with no clear D. The CDR3 loop spans 15 amino acids. Germline-derived CDR1 and CDR2 are LNHNV and YYDKDF (reference sequence). V lost 0 bases to trimming and J lost 1 base, with 7 bases between them. The CDR3 DNA is TGTGCCACCAGCAGAGATATCGGATCTGGAAACACCATATATTTT. This encodes CATSRDIGSGNTIYF.

V gene TRBV20-1 combines with J gene TRBJ1-5; no clear D gene. Germline V gene data show CDR1 as DFQATT and CDR2 as SNEGSKA (reference sequence). The CDR3 has 13 amino acids. Trimming removed 3 bases at V and 2 bases at J, with 8 bases between. The CDR3 loop reads CSARMDGNQPQHF. CDR3 bases: TGCAGTGCTAGGATGGACGGCAATCAGCCCCAGCATTTT.

In this sample, this clonotype turned up many times. This rearrangement joins TRBV6-4 to TRBJ1-2, with D maybe TRBD1 (6 bases). The CDR3 is 16 residues long. Germline assignment: CDR1 MRHNA and CDR2 SNTAGT. The V gene lost 3 bases and the J gene lost 4 bases, with 18 bases spanning the gap. The CDR3 protein is CASSEFTDSTFYGYTF. For the CDR3, the DNA is TGTGCCAGCAGTGAGTTCACGGACAGCACTTTCTATGGCTACACCTTC.

This clonotype was seen many times. This chain links TRBV7-9 with TRBJ1-1; D ambiguous. CDR1 and CDR2 (germline): SEHNR, FQNEAQ (reference sequence). V was pared by 3 bases and J by 1 base, with 15 bases between. The CDR3 sequence is 16 residues long. The CDR3 region is CASSLVSGVTNTEAFF. The CDR3, as DNA: TGTGCCAGCAGCTTGGTGTCTGGCGTAACGAACACTGAAGCTTTCTTT.

This clonotype has at least ten counts. This chain links TRBV5-1 with TRBJ2-1; the D gene is possibly TRBD2 (7 bases). Germline V gene lookup returns CDR1 SGHRS and CDR2 YFSETQ. Trimming pared 4 bases from V and 2 bases from J, leaving 16 bases between. This CDR3 region has 16 residues. CDR3 nucleotide sequence: TGCGCCAGCAGCCCGACACTCGGGGGGCCCTACAATGAGCAGTTCTTC. This translates into CASSPTLGGPYNEQFF.

The rearrangement uses TRBV7-9 and TRBJ1-4; no firm D call. The CDR3 runs to 17 residues. Per the germline V gene, CDR1 is SEHNR and CDR2 is FQNEAQ (reference sequence). V was pared by 3 bases and J by 5 bases, with 19 bases between. The CDR3 nucleotides read TGTGCCAGCAGCTTTCTTATTTCGCCGGCGATAAATGAAAAACTGTTTTTT. Translated: CASSFLISPAINEKLFF.

This clonotype appeared many times. One end of the junction is discordant with germline, which a read error may explain. The DNA of the CDR3 is TGTGCCAGCTCTCCACCTTGGGGGGCCGCCTACAATGAGCAGTTCTTC. Its protein product is CASSPPWGAAYNEQFF. The chain recombines TRBV18 with TRBJ2-1; D is tentatively TRBD1 or TRBD2 (6 bases each). In germline, CDR1 is KGHSH, CDR2 LQKENI. This CDR3 is 16 amino acids long.

Ten or more counts support this clonotype. The rearrangement joins TRBV24-1 to TRBJ2-2; D call uncertain. The length of the CDR3 is 13 residues. Germline CDR1 KGHDR, CDR2 SFDVKD. Trimming cost V 10 bases and J 6 bases, with 14 bases left between them. The CDR3 sequence: CATRSGWSGELFF. The CDR3 DNA follows: TGTGCCACTCGATCAGGATGGTCCGGGGAGCTGTTTTTT.

This clonotype was counted at least ten times. The rearrangement joins TRBV5-1 to TRBJ2-7; TRBD2 is a possible D gene (6 bases). This CDR3 region has 13 residues. In germline, CDR1 is SGHRS, CDR2 YFSETQ. Trimming took 3 bases from V and 3 from J, leaving 10 bases between them. The CDR3 protein is CASSYDGSYEQYF. The CDR3, as DNA: TGCGCCAGCAGCTATGACGGGAGCTACGAGCAGTACTTC.

This clonotype appeared many times. The chain uses TRBV10-3 and TRBJ1-2, with TRBD1 identical over 10 bases. Germline V gives CDR1 ENHRY, CDR2 SYGVKD. The CDR3 covers 17 residues. V was clipped by 5 bases and J by 2 bases; unmatched bases: 11. The CDR3 here is CAISSPIPGQGNYGYTF. The CDR3 region has the DNA TGTGCCATCAGTTCCCCAATTCCGGGACAGGGGAACTATGGCTACACCTTC.